The clone carrying this TCR beta chain occurred many times. The source of the sample is a study of identical twins. TCRdb re-analysed the 5' RACE reads in MiXCR, keeping a single row per CDR3 protein. The sample carries some 1,600,000 distinct CDR3 sequences, about 30% recorded once. The CDR3 spans 13 residues. Trimming shortened V by 3 bases and J by 1 base, and 7 bases separated the two germline ends. Germline-derived CDR1 and CDR2 are SGHRS and YFSETQ. The specimen sequenced was cord blood. This TCR was recovered from a newborn girl in good health. This rearrangement joins TRBV5-1 to TRBJ2-5; D is perhaps TRBD1 (5 bases). The CDR3 coding sequence is TGCGCCAGCAGCTCTCAGGGCCAAGAGACCCAGTACTTC. This gives the protein CASSSQGQETQYF. The full variable domain, with the rest looked up from reference TRBV5-1 and TRBJ2-5, is KAGVTQTPRYLIKTRGQQVTLSCSPISGHRSVSWYQQTPGQGLQFLFEYFSETQRNKGNFPGRFSGRQFSNSRSEMNVSTLELGDSALYLCASSSQGQETQYFGPGTRLLVL.